What follows are 6 T cell receptor beta chains derived from one specimen sequenced in a study of human T cells and chemical hapten exposure. The time point is: patch test 1, 2 weeks after DPC sensitization. This sample's treatment: therapeutic diphenylcyclopropenone sensitization with weekly scalp DPC. From the RACE reads, TCRdb called clonotypes with MiXCR, one entry per CDR3 protein. Seen here are roughly 180,000 distinct CDR3 sequences, 20% to 25% observed once, and the top ten hold under 8.5%. Sequences were derived from whole blood, sampled in connection with sensitization to the hapten diphenylcyclopropenone (DPC). These receptors were obtained from a woman aged 45-60 years with alopecia areata. Some clones in this sample may be carry-over from other donors' samples.

The chain uses TRBV12-3 or TRBV12-4 and TRBJ2-2; 10 bases line up with TRBD1. The junction had 3 bases not matched to a gene; V was cut back by 5 bases and J by 6 bases. This CDR3 is 14 amino acids long. This CDR3 is CASSRTGGAGELFF. The CDR3 nucleotides are TGTGCCAGCAGTCGGACAGGGGGGGCCGGGGAGCTGTTTTTT.

This clonotype was seen a few times. The chain is built from TRBV6-5 and TRBJ2-3; the D is unclear. CDR1 is MNHEY, CDR2 SVGAGI, per germline. V lost 6 bases to trimming and J lost 2 bases, with 9 bases between them. The CDR3 is 13 amino acids. CDR3 sequence (DNA): TGTGCCAGCAGGGCCGGCTCCACAGATACGCAGTATTTT. This translates into CASRAGSTDTQYF.

The table lists this clonotype with a few counts. This chain connects TRBV5-1 to TRBJ1-1, with 8 bases aligning to TRBD1. After removal of 0 bases from V and 7 bases from J, the junction contained 2 bases not matched to a gene. There are 13 residues in the CDR3. CDR1 SGHRS and CDR2 YFSETQ come from the germline V gene. CDR3 amino acids: CASSLDRGIEAFF. The CDR3 DNA reads TGCGCCAGCAGCTTGGACAGGGGGATTGAAGCTTTCTTT.

The CDR3 protein is CASSESLGFATQYF. Here the CDR3 DNA reads TGCGCCAGCAGTGAGTCCCTAGGCTTTGCGACCCAGTACTTC. This rearrangement joins TRBV10-1 to TRBJ2-5; unclear D gene. Trimming removed 0 bases at V and 7 bases at J, with 12 bases between. The CDR3 is 14 amino acids. Per germline, CDR1 WNHNN and CDR2 SYGVQD (reference sequence).

The rearrangement uses TRBV18 and TRBJ2-1, with a weak D call TRBD1 (6 bases). The CDR3 length is 14 residues. The V gene lost 3 bases and the J gene lost 6 bases, with 12 bases spanning the gap. Germline V gene lookup returns CDR1 KGHSH and CDR2 LQKENI. CDR3 nucleotide sequence: TGTGCCAGCTCACCCCCCCCAGGGGCCAATGAGCAGTTCTTC. This translates into CASSPPPGANEQFF.

This clonotype was detected only a few times. The rearrangement uses TRBV6-4 and TRBJ1-5; a possible D gene is TRBD1 (6 bases). Between the trimmed V and J ends, which lost 8 bases and 7 bases, there was a span of 18 bases. The CDR3 contains 14 residues. From germline, CDR1 is MRHNA and CDR2 SNTAGT. CDR3 nucleotides: TGTGCCAGCGGGGGGGCGGGGCGGAGGCAGCCCCAGCATTTT. Its translation: CASGGAGRRQPQHF.